The present TCR beta chain was sequenced within a study of monozygotic twins with inflammatory bowel disease (dated by TCRdb to the late 2010s). About the investigation overall: The complete study included around 30 monozygotic twin pairs: 19 IBD-discordant Danish pairs and nine German pairs, of which four were IBD-concordant and five were IBD-discordant. The search for disease-associated traits relied mainly on comparing, within discordant pairs, IBD patients with their genetically identical healthy co-twins. Each individual had, on average, about 151 000 unique TCRalpha sequences and 181 000 unique TCRbeta sequences available for analysis.

Libraries were constructed by 5' RACE. Each TCR library was prepared from around 3.5 ug of total RNA. For each sample, cDNA synthesis with SMARTScribe reverse transcriptase was split into eight separate reactions. During cDNA synthesis, template switching was used to introduce unique molecular identifiers that contained a 6-nucleotide sample barcode. TCRalpha and TCRbeta cDNA was amplified in two nested PCRs of 16 and 9 cycles, and bead purification was carried out after each PCR. Before amplification, the cDNA was treated with uracil DNA-glycosylase and purified using the QIAquick PCR purification kit. The second PCR was the step at which Illumina TruSeq-compatible adapters and sample-specific barcodes were added. TapeStation and Qubit were used to check library quality and concentration, and 4 to 6 ng of each library went into the pool. The pooled libraries were sequenced with 2 x 100 bp reads and custom sequencing primers on an Illumina HiSeq2500 single-index Rapid Run. The study's processing was this. UMI-based consensus assembly with MiGEC version 1.2.6 was used to correct PCR and sequencing errors. MiXCR version 2.1.1 handled V(D)J alignment, clonotype assembly and CDR3 extraction. To normalise gene usage, clonotype sharing and MAIT/NKT TCR abundance, the top 1000, 10 000 and 20 000 clonotypes in each sample were analysed. After downsampling to 27 000 UMIs, diversity was calculated as the inverse Simpson index using the vegan R package. Paired Mann-Whitney U tests were applied to discordant twin pairs, and Benjamini-Hochberg correction was used for multiple testing. TCRdb reprocessed the reads into one record per CDR3 protein sequence, lacking DNA. The V and J calls follow TCRdb's processing rather than the paper's. The sample's table covers about 150,000 distinct CDR3 sequences. In total, the top ten clones hold around 1.2% of the sample.

About this clonotype: Its antigen remains unidentified.

The germline V gene gives CDR1 as SGHTA and CDR2 as FQGNSA. The CDR3, from cysteine to phenylalanine, totals 16 residues. No DNA sequence is on record. Study-wide findings and limitations: TCRbeta repertoire diversity, by inverse Simpson index, was decreased in IBD patients compared with their healthy co-twins. No difference in repertoire similarity was observed between concordant and discordant twins, possibly owing to limited statistical power. The analysis was unable to tell apart different T cell subtypes. Because patients were on differing immunosuppressive treatments, the repertoires may have picked up extra background noise and inter-individual variability. The results gave no support for a single strong signal or clonotype linked to IBD. Compared with healthy twins, IBD patients shared fewer clonotypes with other individuals, and the difference was most pronounced in patients with signs of disease activity.

From each donor, a roughly 2.3 ml peripheral blood sample was collected into PAXgene tubes and stored at -80 degrees C. Without any T cell sorting, total RNA was extracted from whole blood using the PAXgene blood miRNA kit on an automated QIAcube. Deep TCRalpha and TCRbeta repertoire profiling with unique molecular barcoding was performed on peripheral blood of monozygotic twin pairs concordant or discordant for inflammatory bowel disease. Smoking habits were recorded for all twin pairs, and each individual was classified as a current, former or never smoker. Sequences were obtained from blood. The rearrangement joined TRBV7-2 to TRBJ2-5; TCRdb's D call, TRBD2, is unchecked because there is no DNA. The receptor was isolated from a human donor with ulcerative colitis or Crohn's disease, or a healthy co-twin of an affected twin (not recorded which). The CDR3 is CASSSSGPGLQETQYF.